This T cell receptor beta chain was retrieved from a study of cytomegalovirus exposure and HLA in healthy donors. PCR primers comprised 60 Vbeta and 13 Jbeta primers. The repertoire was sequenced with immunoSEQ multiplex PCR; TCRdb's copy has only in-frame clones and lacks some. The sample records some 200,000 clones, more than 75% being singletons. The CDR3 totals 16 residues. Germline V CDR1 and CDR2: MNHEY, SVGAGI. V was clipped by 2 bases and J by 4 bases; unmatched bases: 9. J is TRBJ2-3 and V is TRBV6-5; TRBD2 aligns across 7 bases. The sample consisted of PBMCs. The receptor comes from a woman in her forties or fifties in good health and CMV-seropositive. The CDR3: CASSYAAGVVPDTQYF. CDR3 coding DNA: TGTGCCAGCAGTTACGCGGCGGGGGTGGTCCCAGATACGCAGTATTTT.